The clone carrying this T cell receptor beta chain was detected many times. The data were taken from a study of T cells in Graves' hyperthyroidism and ophthalmopathy. What was amplified from RNA transcripts were TCR beta CDR3 regions. When the TCR CDR3 underwent first-round RT-PCR, the HTBI primer set was used. TCRdb independently ran MiXCR on the multiplex PCR reads; one entry per CDR3 protein. Of around 300,000 distinct CDR3 sequences listed, over 11% are singletons. Germline V gene data show CDR1 as DFQATT and CDR2 as SNEGSKA (reference sequence). The CDR3 extends over 16 amino acids. V shed 1 base and J 4 bases; nucleotides not matched to a gene: 10.

The chain recombines TRBV20-1 with TRBJ1-2, with 9 bases aligning to TRBD1. This TCR came from a woman between 25 and 40 years old with Graves' hyperthyroidism. The specimen was blood. The CDR3 loop reads CSARGRPGQGIYGYTF. CDR3 nucleotide sequence: TGCAGTGCTAGAGGTCGACCGGGACAGGGAATCTATGGCTACACCTTC.